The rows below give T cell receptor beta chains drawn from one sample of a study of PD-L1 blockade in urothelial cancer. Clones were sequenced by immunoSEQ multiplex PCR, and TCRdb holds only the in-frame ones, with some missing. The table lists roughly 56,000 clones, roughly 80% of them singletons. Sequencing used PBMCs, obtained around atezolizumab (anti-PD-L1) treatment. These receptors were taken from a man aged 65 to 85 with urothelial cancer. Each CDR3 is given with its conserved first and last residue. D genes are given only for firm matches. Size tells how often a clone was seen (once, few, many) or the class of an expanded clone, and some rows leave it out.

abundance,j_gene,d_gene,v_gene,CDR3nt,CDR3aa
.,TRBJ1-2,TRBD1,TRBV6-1,TGTGCCAGCAGTGGGCGGGACAGGGGCTATGGCTACACCTTC,CASSGRDRGYGYTF
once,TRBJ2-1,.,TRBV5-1,TGCGCCAGCAGGGCCGGTGAGGGATCCTACAATGAGCAGTTCTTC,CASRAGEGSYNEQFF
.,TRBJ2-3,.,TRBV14,TGTGCCAGCAGCCAAGAAAGCGGACGTACGCAGTATTTT,CASSQESGRTQYF
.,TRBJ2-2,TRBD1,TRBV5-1,TGCGCCAGCAGCACCGGGACAGGGGGGACCGGGGAGCTGTTTTTT,CASSTGTGGTGELFF
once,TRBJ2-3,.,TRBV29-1,TGCAGCGTCCTCAGACTAGTTAATTCAGATACGCAGTATTTT,CSVLRLVNSDTQYF
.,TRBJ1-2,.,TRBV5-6,TGTGCCAGCAGCTTGGTCCAACGGTACTATGGCTACACCTTC,CASSLVQRYYGYTF
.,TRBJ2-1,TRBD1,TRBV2,TGTGCCAGCACTCTCACCGGGACAGGGCGTAAGAAATCCAATGAGCAGTTCTTC,CASTLTGTGRKKSNEQFF
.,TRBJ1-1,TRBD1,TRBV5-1,TGCGCCAGCAGCCCCCTTAGTCAGGGGGCGAACACTGAAGCTTTCTTT,CASSPLSQGANTEAFF
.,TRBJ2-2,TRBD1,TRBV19,TGTGCCAGTACTCGACAGGGGGTAACCGGGGAGCTGTTTTTT,CASTRQGVTGELFF
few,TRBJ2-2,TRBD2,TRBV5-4,TGTGCCAGCAGCTTGGGACTAGCGGGGACCGGGGAGCTGTTTTTT,CASSLGLAGTGELFF
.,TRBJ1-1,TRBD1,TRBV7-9,TGTGCCAGCACCGACAGGGGAAAGGCTGAAGCTTTCTTT,CASTDRGKAEAFF
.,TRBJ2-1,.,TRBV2,TGTGCCAGCAGTGATATTCCTAAGCAGTTCTTC,CASSDIPKQFF
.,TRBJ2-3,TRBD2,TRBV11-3,TGTGCCAGCAGCTTAAGCGGGGGGGGAGATACGCAGTATTTT,CASSLSGGGDTQYF
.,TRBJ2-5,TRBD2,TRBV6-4,TGTGCCAGCAGTGACGGTCAAGCGGGAGTCCCCCAGTACTTC,CASSDGQAGVPQYF
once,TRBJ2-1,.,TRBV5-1,TGCGCCAGCAGCTTGGGGGGACACCCTTACAATGAGCAGTTCTTC,CASSLGGHPYNEQFF
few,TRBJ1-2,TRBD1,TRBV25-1,TGTGCCAGCAGTGAATTACTGGGGGCAGGGGGCAATGGCTACACCTTC,CASSELLGAGGNGYTF
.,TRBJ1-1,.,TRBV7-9,TGTGCCAGCAGCTTAGGGCAGAACACTGAAGCTTTCTTT,CASSLGQNTEAFF
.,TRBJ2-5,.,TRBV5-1,TGCGCCAGCAGCTCCCAACCGACAGCTCAAGAGACCCAGTACTTC,CASSSQPTAQETQYF
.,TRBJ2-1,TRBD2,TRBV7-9,TGTGCCAGCAGCTTAGCCCTCGGGACTAGCGGGATCAATGAGCAGTTCTTC,CASSLALGTSGINEQFF
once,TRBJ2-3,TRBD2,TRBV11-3,TGTGCCAGCAGCTTAGTGGGCGGGAGCGTTCACACGCAGTATTTT,CASSLVGGSVHTQYF
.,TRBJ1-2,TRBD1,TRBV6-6,TGTGCCAGCAGTTACGGGCGCCAGGGGGCTGGCTACACCTTC,CASSYGRQGAGYTF
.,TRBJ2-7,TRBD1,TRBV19,TGTGCCAGTAGTGCCCCCGACAGGGGCTACGAGCAGTACTTC,CASSAPDRGYEQYF
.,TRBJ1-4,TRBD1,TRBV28,TGTGCCAGCATCACCGGGACAGGTCATAGGGCTAATGAAAAACTGTTTTTT,CASITGTGHRANEKLFF
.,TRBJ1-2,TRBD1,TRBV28,TGTGCCAGCAGCCCGGGGACAGGGAACTATGGCTACACCTTC,CASSPGTGNYGYTF
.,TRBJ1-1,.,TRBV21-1,TGTGCCAGCAGCAAAGTGAGAATACAGGGGGGCAGGAACACTGAAGCTTTCTTT,CASSKVRIQGGRNTEAFF
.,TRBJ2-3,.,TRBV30,TGTGCCTGGAGTGATCAGGGAGATACGCAGTATTTT,CAWSDQGDTQYF
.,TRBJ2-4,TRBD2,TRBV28,TGTGCCAGCAGTGTCTCTCTAGCGGGAGGGATCGGGAACATTCAGTACTTC,CASSVSLAGGIGNIQYF
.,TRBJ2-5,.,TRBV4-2,TGTGCCAGCAGCCAAGATCCCAGGCGCCAAGAGACCCAGTACTTC,CASSQDPRRQETQYF
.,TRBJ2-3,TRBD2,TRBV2,TGTGCCAGCACCATAGGGACTAGCGGAGATACGCAGTATTTT,CASTIGTSGDTQYF
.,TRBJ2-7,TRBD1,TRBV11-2,TGTGCCAGCAGCCTGACCGGGACAGGGGGCTACGAGCAGTACTTC,CASSLTGTGGYEQYF
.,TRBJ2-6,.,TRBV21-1,TGTGCCAGCAGCAAAGTGGGAGGCAATCCGCACTCTGGGGCCAACGTCCTGACTTTC,CASSKVGGNPHSGANVLTF
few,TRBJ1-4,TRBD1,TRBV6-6,TGTGCCAGCAGGCCACCAGGGGGCCGGGAAAAACTGTTTTTT,CASRPPGGREKLFF
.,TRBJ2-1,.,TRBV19,TGTGCCAGTAGTCCCCACCCGCTACGGGAGAATCCCTACAATGAGCAGTTCTTC,CASSPHPLRENPYNEQFF
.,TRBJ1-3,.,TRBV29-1,TGCAGCGTTGCCAGGGGCTCTGGAAACACCATATATTTT,CSVARGSGNTIYF
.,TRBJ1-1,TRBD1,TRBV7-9,TGTGCCAGCAGCCCGAGACAGGGGACGAACACTGAAGCTTTCTTT,CASSPRQGTNTEAFF
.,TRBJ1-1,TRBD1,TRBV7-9,TGTGCCAGCAGCTTAGATGGGACAGGGGGGACTGAAGCTTTCTTT,CASSLDGTGGTEAFF
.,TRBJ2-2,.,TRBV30,TGTGCCTGGAGTGTGGGGAGCACCGGGGAGCTGTTTTTT,CAWSVGSTGELFF
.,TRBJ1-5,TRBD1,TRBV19,TGTGCCAGTAGTACTCGACAGGGCCCCTCTTATCAGCCCCAGCATTTT,CASSTRQGPSYQPQHF
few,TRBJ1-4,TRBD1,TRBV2,TGTGCCAGCAGCTTGGGACAGCGAGATGAAAAACTGTTTTTT,CASSLGQRDEKLFF
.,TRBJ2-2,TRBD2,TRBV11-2,TGTGCCAGCAGCCTTAGCGGGATAAGGACCGGGGAGCTGTTTTTT,CASSLSGIRTGELFF
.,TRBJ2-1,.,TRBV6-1,TGTGCCAGCAGTGAACCTGATGAGCAGTTCTTC,CASSEPDEQFF
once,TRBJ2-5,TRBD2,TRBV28,TGTGCCAGCACCCCCCCGGGGGGGGTCCAAGAGACCCAGTACTTC,CASTPPGGVQETQYF
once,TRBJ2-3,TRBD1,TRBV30,TGTGCCCGAACTGGGGACAGCAGCACAGATACGCAGTATTTT,CARTGDSSTDTQYF
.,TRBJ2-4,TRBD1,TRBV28,TGTGCCAGCATCAAACAGGGGACCAAAAACATTCAGTACTTC,CASIKQGTKNIQYF
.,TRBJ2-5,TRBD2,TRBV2,TGTGCCAGCAGTGAACCCCTCCGGACTAGTCGAGGAGAGACCCAGTACTTC,CASSEPLRTSRGETQYF
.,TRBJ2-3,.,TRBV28,TGTGCCAGCAGTTTATTTCCGGATACGCAGTATTTT,CASSLFPDTQYF
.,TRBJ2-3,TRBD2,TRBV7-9,TGTGCCAGCAGCTTAGGACTAGCGGCCACAGATACGCAGTATTTT,CASSLGLAATDTQYF
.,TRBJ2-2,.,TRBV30,TGTGCCTGGAACGCCGGCAGGGACACCGGGGAGCTGTTTTTT,CAWNAGRDTGELFF
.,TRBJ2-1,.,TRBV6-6,TGTGCCAGCAGTTACAGAGGAGGGCCGAACAATGAGCAGTTCTTC,CASSYRGGPNNEQFF
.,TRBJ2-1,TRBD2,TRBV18,TGTGCCAGCTCACCACGGCCCGGACTAGCGGGAGGCAATGAGCAGTTCTTC,CASSPRPGLAGGNEQFF
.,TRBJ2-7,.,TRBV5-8,TGTGCCAGCAGCTTGGTAGGACACCCCTACGAGCAGTACTTC,CASSLVGHPYEQYF
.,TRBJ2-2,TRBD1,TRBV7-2,TGTGCCAGCAGCCGACAGGGGGCGAACACCGGGGAGCTGTTTTTT,CASSRQGANTGELFF
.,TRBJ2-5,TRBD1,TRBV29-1,TGCAGCGTTGGGACAGGTAAACGATGGGTCCAAGAGACCCAGTACTTC,CSVGTGKRWVQETQYF
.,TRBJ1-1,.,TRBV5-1,TGCGCCAGCAGCTTGACAGGGATGGGCACTGAAGCTTTCTTT,CASSLTGMGTEAFF
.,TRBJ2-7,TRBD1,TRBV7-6,TGTGCCAGCAGCCTGGACAGGGGGCTACACTACGAGCAGTACTTC,CASSLDRGLHYEQYF
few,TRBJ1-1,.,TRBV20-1,TGCAGTGCAGCCAGGGGCACTGAAGCTTTCTTT,CSAARGTEAFF
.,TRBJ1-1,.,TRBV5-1,TGCGCCAGCAGCTTGGTTCGGGGGGCGAGCAACACTGAAGCTTTCTTT,CASSLVRGASNTEAFF
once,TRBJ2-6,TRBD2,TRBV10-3,TGTGCCATCCTAGCGGAGGTGGGGGCCAACGTCCTGACTTTC,CAILAEVGANVLTF
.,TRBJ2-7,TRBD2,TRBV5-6,TGTGCCAGCAGCCCGACGACGACTAGCGGCACCTACGAGCAGTACTTC,CASSPTTTSGTYEQYF
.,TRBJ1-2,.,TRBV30,TGTGCCTGGAGAGGGGGGGGAGCCGGATATAACTATGGCTACACCTTC,CAWRGGGAGYNYGYTF